The present T cell receptor (beta chain) was sequenced within a study of blood T cell repertoires in COVID-19. Study information: PBMCs, B-cell-depleted T cells, or T cells provided the cDNA or gDNA that made up the material.

In the authors' methods: Amplification of reference gene primers was used by the study to estimate nucleated cell counts. Measured with immunoSEQ multiplex PCR; TCRdb has only the in-frame clones, and not every one. Clone size and the V and J calls come from that table; the DNA yielded D and trimming. This sample yields 250,000 to 300,000 clones, of which 86% are seen a single time; under 2.5% belongs to the top ten. CDR3 length: 15 amino acids. The V gene end was trimmed by 5 bases and the J gene end by 7 bases; junction bases not matched to a gene: 10. CDR1 and CDR2 from the germline V gene are SEHNR and FQNEAQ (reference sequence).

The sequenced material came from peripheral blood. This receptor was taken from a man in his thirties or forties with active or convalescent COVID-19. The chain has TRBV7-9 and TRBJ2-4; 8 positions agree with TRBD1. In DNA, the CDR3 is TGTGCCAGCAGCATAACAAGACAGGGGTATAACATTCAGTACTTC. This encodes CASSITRQGYNIQYF.